This TCR beta chain was identified in a study of T cell clonotyping in hematopoietic cell transplantation. In the study overall: Cytoreduction preceded collection of pretransplant recipient samples.

Study results and limitations: Few recipient clonotypes overlapped donors; over 95% were de novo at given depth.

Trimming removed 1 base from V and 2 bases from J, with 15 bases in between. Germline CDR1 SGHDN, CDR2 FVKESK. This CDR3 contains 16 residues. This clone was counted once. Antigen: not known. Generated by immunoSEQ multiplex PCR, the TCRdb table keeps only in-frame clones and is missing some. This table holds about 5,900 clones, approximately 80% found once. Time point specified: recipient sample about 28 days before transplant, after cytoreduction. The starting material was peripheral blood mononuclear cells, obtained before stem cell transplant. This sequence originates from a woman aged 45-65 years with acute myeloid leukemia. Some clones in this sample may be carry-over from other donors' samples. The V call is TRBV14, the J call TRBJ2-7; D may be TRBD1 or TRBD2 (6 bases each). The CDR3 protein is CASSQVGLRGPYEQYF. The DNA for the CDR3 is TGTGCCAGCAGCCAAGTAGGGCTTCGGGGGCCCTACGAGCAGTACTTC.